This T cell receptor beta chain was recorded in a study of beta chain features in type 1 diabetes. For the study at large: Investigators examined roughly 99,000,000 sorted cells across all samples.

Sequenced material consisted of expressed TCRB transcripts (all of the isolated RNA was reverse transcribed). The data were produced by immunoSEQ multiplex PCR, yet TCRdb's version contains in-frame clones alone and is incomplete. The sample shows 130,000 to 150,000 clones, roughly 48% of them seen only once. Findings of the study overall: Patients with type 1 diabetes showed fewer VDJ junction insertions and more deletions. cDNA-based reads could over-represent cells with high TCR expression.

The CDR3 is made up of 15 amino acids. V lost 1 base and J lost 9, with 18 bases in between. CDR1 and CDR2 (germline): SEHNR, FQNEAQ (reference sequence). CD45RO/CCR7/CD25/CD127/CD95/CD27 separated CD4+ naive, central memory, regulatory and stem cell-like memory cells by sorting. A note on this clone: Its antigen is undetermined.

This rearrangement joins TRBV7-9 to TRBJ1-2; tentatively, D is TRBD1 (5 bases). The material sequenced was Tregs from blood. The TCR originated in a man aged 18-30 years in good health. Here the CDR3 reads CASSLEFGTRERYTF. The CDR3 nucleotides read TGTGCCAGCAGCTTAGAATTCGGGACCCGGGAGCGCTACACCTTC.